Below are 10 T cell receptor beta chains sequenced from a single sample in a study of T-cell reconstitution after alpha-beta-depleted transplantation in children. TCRbeta library construction was performed incorporating unique molecular identifiers. Via MiXCR, TCRdb re-called the PCR reads, giving one row per CDR3 protein. The table has a few hundred thousand distinct CDR3 sequences, roughly 25% seen once. Here the sequenced sample was PBMCs, taken before TCRalphabeta/CD19-depleted stem cell transplant. The receptors originated from a girl aged 2-10 years with Fanconi anemia, due to receive a stem cell transplant.

This clonotype appeared many times. The CDR3 DNA is TGCAGTGCCGTACAGCACTACACAGATACGCAGTATTTT. It specifies CSAVQHYTDTQYF. V gene TRBV20-1 combines with J gene TRBJ2-3; D remains ambiguous. The V end was cut by 6 bases, the J end by 2 bases, with 12 bases between. This CDR3 comprises 13 residues. Germline V gene data show CDR1 as DFQATT and CDR2 as SNEGSKA (reference sequence).

This clonotype was seen just once. The rearrangement links TRBV10-2 to TRBJ2-5; 13 nucleotides match TRBD2. V dropped 5 bases and J dropped 1; count of bases not matched to a gene: 10. The CDR3 is 18 amino acids. Germline CDR1 WSHSY, CDR2 SAAADI. Here the CDR3 reads CASSQLAGGPLIQETQYF. In DNA, the CDR3 is TGCGCCAGCAGTCAACTAGCGGGAGGGCCGTTGATCCAAGAGACCCAGTACTTC.

The rearrangement uses TRBV6-1 and TRBJ2-1; 11 bases are a match to TRBD1. CDR3 length equals 16 residues. CDR1 is MNHNS, CDR2 SASEGT, per germline. V was clipped by 5 bases and J by 9 bases; unmatched bases: 12. As DNA, the CDR3 is TGTGCCAGCAGTAGGCTGGGACAGGGGGTTTGGAGTGAGCAGTTCTTC. The encoded protein is CASSRLGQGVWSEQFF.

The rearrangement uses TRBV7-2 and TRBJ2-2, with 11 nucleotides matching TRBD2. The trim removed 3 bases at V and 6 bases at J, leaving 3 bases unmatched. This CDR3 has 15 amino acids. CDR1 is SGHTA, CDR2 FQGNSA, per germline. CDR3 coding DNA: TGTGCCAGCAGCTTTAGCGGGGGGGCCGCCGGGGAGCTGTTTTTT. This gives the protein CASSFSGGAAGELFF. The variable domain in full, with the rest retrieved from reference TRBV7-2 and TRBJ2-2, is GAGVSQSPSNKVTEKGKDVELRCDPISGHTALYWYRQSLGQGLEFLIYFQGNSAPDKSGLPSDRFSAERTGGSVSTLTIQRTQQEDSAVYLCASSFSGGAAGELFFGEGSRLTVL.

This clonotype was counted at least ten times. This chain links TRBV20-1 with TRBJ2-3; 10 bases are shared with TRBD2. The CDR3 has 16 residues. Per germline, CDR1 DFQATT and CDR2 SNEGSKA (reference sequence). V was pared by 3 bases and J by 2 bases, with 8 bases of the junction left unmatched. The CDR3 is CSASWGAGGSTDTQYF. DNA of the CDR3: TGCAGTGCTAGTTGGGGAGCGGGAGGGTCCACAGATACGCAGTATTTT.

This clonotype has more than one count but fewer than ten. The CDR3 DNA follows: TGCAGCGTTTACCGGGGTGGTAGAACGGAGACCCAGTACTTC. Its protein product is CSVYRGGRTETQYF. The V and J genes are TRBV29-1 and TRBJ2-5; a weak D match, TRBD2 (5 bases). The ends were cut back, 5 bases at V and 5 bases at J, with 18 bases in the middle. This CDR3 comprises 14 residues. The germline gives CDR1 SQVTM, CDR2 ANQGSEA. Based on the CDR3 plus reference TRBV29-1 and TRBJ2-5, the full variable domain is SAVISQKPSRDICQRGTSLTIQCQVDSQVTMMFWYRQQPGQSLTLIATANQGSEATYESGFVIDKFPISRPNLTFSTLTVSNMSPEDSSIYLCSVYRGGRTETQYFGPGTRLLVL.

The chain uses TRBV4-2 and TRBJ1-1; D is ambiguous. The CDR3 is 14 residues long. The V gene's germline CDR1 is LGHNA and CDR2 YNFKEQ. Trimming stripped 4 bases from V and 1 base from J, with 10 bases between. DNA for the CDR3: TGTGCCAGCAGCCCGACGACGGGGAACACTGAAGCTTTCTTT. It codes for CASSPTTGNTEAFF.

This clonotype was recorded at least ten times. The rearrangement links TRBV12-3 or TRBV12-4 to TRBJ2-1; D is undetermined. The CDR3 is 17 residues long. Deletions cut 6 bases from V and 0 bases from J, with 18 bases between. Here the CDR3 DNA reads TGTGCCAGCAGCCCTGAAAGAGCATTTAGCTCCTACAATGAGCAGTTCTTC. It is translated as CASSPERAFSSYNEQFF.

The chain carries TRBV29-1 and TRBJ1-2; D call uncertain. The germline V gene encodes CDR1 SQVTM and CDR2 ANQGSEA. The CDR3 sequence is 10 residues long. Trimming stripped 4 bases from V and 8 bases from J, with 8 bases between. The CDR3 reads CSVGLGGYTF. In DNA, the CDR3 is TGCAGCGTTGGTCTGGGCGGCTACACCTTC.

The CDR3 DNA follows: TGCAGTCGCTCGATAGCGGGGAGCTCCTACAATGAGCAGTTCTTC. Encoded protein: CSRSIAGSSYNEQFF. The chain is built from TRBV20-1 and TRBJ2-1; 8 nucleotides line up with TRBD2. V was pared by 8 bases and J by 0 bases, with 9 bases of the junction left unmatched. CDR1 and CDR2 from the germline V gene are DFQATT and SNEGSKA (reference sequence). The CDR3 consists of 15 residues.